The source of this T cell receptor beta chain is a study of vaccination effects on CD4 cells after COVID-19. Germline-derived CDR1 and CDR2 are SGHTS and YDEGEE. The CDR3 runs to 14 residues. On this clone itself: What it recognizes is unknown. The junction departs from germline at one end; a sequencing error may be responsible.

Sequencing in the ViraFEST assay came after antigen-specific CD4+ T cells had been expanded with viral peptide pools, which were used to stimulate PBMC. Culture proceeded for more than nine days, and CD4+ T cells were then isolated. Each participant was administered two doses of either the BNT162b2 or the mRNA-1273 vaccine. The repertoire was sequenced with immunoSEQ multiplex PCR; TCRdb's copy has only in-frame clones and lacks some. Of some 70,000 clones in the sample, 75% to 85% were seen once. This clonotype was sampled from a human donor who received a COVID-19 vaccine. The source material was CD4+ T cells from PBMCs cultured with HCoV-229E spike peptides, sampled after COVID-19 vaccination. The chain combines TRBV5-8 with TRBJ1-2; TRBD1 aligns across 7 bases. CDR3 DNA: TGTGCCAGCAGTTTGGCGACAGGGTGGGCCTCCTACACCTTC. Its translation is CASSLATGWASYTF.